This T cell receptor beta chain was observed in a study of blood T cell repertoires in COVID-19. Study-wide background: Acute and convalescent COVID-19 samples came from the United States, Italy and Spain. In each case, the material was cDNA or gDNA derived from T cells, B-cell-depleted T cells, or PBMCs.

This clone has a count of ten or more. V lost 1 base and J lost 4, with 10 bases in between. CDR3 length: 15 residues. Germline CDR1 LGHDT, CDR2 YNNKEL (reference sequence). In the authors' workflow: Reference gene primer amplification gave nucleated cell count estimates. Sequencing used immunoSEQ multiplex PCR; TCRdb keeps in-frame clones, though not all of them. V and J calls and clone size are as listed in that table; D and trimming were resolved from the DNA. This sample has over 200,000 clones, with about four fifths found just once. Material: peripheral blood. This TCR was recovered from a man in his forties with active or convalescent COVID-19. This chain connects TRBV3-1 (or the pseudogene TRBV3-2) to TRBJ2-2; D uncertain. Here the CDR3 reads CASSQVEPGTGELFF. The DNA of the CDR3 is TGTGCCAGCAGCCAAGTAGAGCCCGGCACCGGGGAGCTGTTTTTT.